A single sample is the source of the 26 T cell receptor beta chains below, sequenced in a study of metastatic and nonmetastatic thyroid tumors. Patients had received no treatment of any kind before thyroid surgery. TCRdb re-called the PCR reads with MiXCR. Of 40,000 to 45,000 clones in the sample, under 4% were seen once. The sample was blood. These TCRs come from a female donor with papillary thyroid cancer or a benign thyroid nodule (not recorded which). Some clones in this sample may be carry-over from other donors' samples.

The CDR3 DNA is TGTGCCAGCAGCTTATTGTGGGGACAGACCTACGAGCAGTACTTC. This translates into CASSLLWGQTYEQYF. The rearrangement uses TRBV11-3 and TRBJ2-7, with 7 nucleotides matching TRBD1. Trimming removed 2 bases from V and 2 bases from J; junction bases left unmatched: 6. This CDR3 region has 15 residues. Germline V lookup: CDR1 SGHNT, CDR2 YENEEA. Filled out from reference TRBV11-3 and TRBJ2-7, the complete variable domain reads EAGVVQSPRYKIIEKKQPVAFWCNPISGHNTLYWYLQNLGQGPELLIRYENEEAVDDSQLPKDRFSAERLKGVDSTLKIQPAELGDSAVYLCASSLLWGQTYEQYFGPGTRLTVT.

About this clone itself: One junction end does not reproduce the germline sequence, and a read error may be involved. V gene TRBV6-1 combines with J gene TRBJ1-2; TRBD1 might be the D (6 bases). CDR1 and CDR2 from the germline V gene are MNHNS and SASEGT. This CDR3 has 14 residues. CDR3 loop: CASSGRDINYDYTF. Written as DNA, the CDR3 is TGTGCCAGCAGTGGCCGGGACATCAACTATGACTACACCTTC.

This clone has ten or more counts. The CDR3 DNA follows: TGTGCCAGCAGCGAATCAGGGGGCATTAGGAACACTGAAGCTTTCTTT. Translation: CASSESGGIRNTEAFF. The V and J genes are TRBV12-3 or TRBV12-4 and TRBJ1-1; 8 bases map to TRBD1. Trimming removed 6 bases from V and 1 base from J; junction bases left unmatched: 10. The CDR3 length is 16 residues.

The gene calls are TRBV27 and TRBJ1-2; 7 nucleotides line up with TRBD1. The J segment lost 4 bases and the V segment lost 3 bases, leaving 11 bases of the junction unmatched. This CDR3 has 16 amino acids. Germline assignment: CDR1 MNHEY and CDR2 SMNVEV (reference sequence). The CDR3 region has the DNA TGTGCCAGCAGTTTGTTCACCCCCGGGACAGTCTATGGCTACACCTTC. Its translation: CASSLFTPGTVYGYTF.

In its sample, this clone was seen many times. The V gene is TRBV27, the J gene TRBJ2-7; the match to TRBD2 covers 8 bases. The CDR3 runs 17 residues. J lost 7 bases, V lost 5 bases, and 19 bases had no gene match. CDR1 and CDR2 from the germline V gene are MNHEY and SMNVEV (reference sequence). The CDR3 spells CASSAYSGTGGPREQYF. CDR3 coding DNA: TGTGCCAGCAGTGCCTATAGCGGAACGGGAGGGCCCCGGGAGCAGTACTTC.

V usage is TRBV24-1 and J usage is TRBJ1-5; unclear D gene. The germline V gene encodes CDR1 KGHDR and CDR2 SFDVKD. The CDR3 contains 14 residues. The ends were cut back, 5 bases at V and 4 bases at J, with 11 bases in the middle. In DNA, the CDR3 is TGTGCCACCAGTGCCGGGGATAGTAATCAGCCCCAGCATTTT. Translating it yields CATSAGDSNQPQHF.

Notes on this clone: The junction differs from germline at one of its ends, possibly a read error. V and J are TRBV19 and TRBJ2-7, with D possibly matching TRBD2 (5 bases). Germline-derived CDR1 and CDR2 are LNHDA and SQIVND (reference sequence). This CDR3 spans 16 amino acids. The CDR3 DNA reads TGTGTCAGTAGTATTGGCTACGGGGAGAGTCTCTACGAGCAGTACTTC. Its protein is CVSSIGYGESLYEQYF.

This clone was found many times. This rearrangement joins TRBV2 to TRBJ2-1, with D perhaps being TRBD1 or TRBD2 (5 bases each). The CDR3 contains 12 residues. V lost 7 bases and J lost 8, with 12 bases in between. Germline V CDR1 and CDR2: SNHLY, FYNNEI. Written as DNA, the CDR3 is TGTGCCAGCACGCCACTAGGGGATGAGCAGTTCTTC. Translated: CASTPLGDEQFF.

This clone was seen repeatedly, ten times or more. This clone may be a read error of a much larger clone one base away. Distinct nucleotide sequences in the sample also encode this CDR3. The genes are TRBV9 and TRBJ1-6; unclear D gene. From germline, CDR1 is SGDLS and CDR2 YYNGEE. The length of the CDR3 is 15 residues. V was pared by 4 bases and J by 10 bases, with 18 bases between. This chain's CDR3 is CASSPEGSVGSPLHF. In nucleotides, the CDR3 is TGTGCCAGCAGCCCAGAGGGATCGGTGGGGTCACCCCTCCACTTT.

The chain carries TRBV18 and TRBJ2-1; 7 bases are shared with TRBD2. The CDR3 runs to 15 residues. J was trimmed by 0 bases and V by 5 bases; bases with no gene match: 4. Germline-derived CDR1 and CDR2 are KGHSH and LQKENI. The CDR3 protein is CASSFGGSSYNEQFF. The CDR3 nucleotides are TGTGCCAGCTCATTCGGGGGGAGCTCCTACAATGAGCAGTTCTTC.

This clone occurred many times. V is TRBV7-2 and J is TRBJ1-6; D gene unclear. The germline V and J ends were trimmed by 4 bases and 0 bases, with 4 bases remaining between them. Germline values: CDR1 SGHTA, CDR2 FQGNSA. CDR3 size: 14 residues. The CDR3 protein is CASSYNSYNSPLHF. DNA of the CDR3: TGTGCCAGCAGCTATAACTCCTATAATTCACCCCTCCACTTT. Complete variable domain (other parts from reference TRBV7-2 and TRBJ1-6): GAGVSQSPSNKVTEKGKDVELRCDPISGHTALYWYRQSLGQGLEFLIYFQGNSAPDKSGLPSDRFSAERTGGSVSTLTIQRTQQEDSAVYLCASSYNSYNSPLHFGNGTRLTVT.

A few counts support this clone. One end of the junction fails to match germline, which may point to a read error. V is TRBV6-6 and J is TRBJ2-1; no clear D. Germline V gives CDR1 MNHNY, CDR2 SVGAGI (reference sequence). The length of the CDR3 is 13 residues. The CDR3 DNA reads TGTGCCAGCAGTGACTCGAGTAAAAGCGAGCAGTTCTTC. Amino acid sequence: CASSDSSKSEQFF.

This clone was counted ten times or more. This chain uses TRBV6-1 with TRBJ2-3; no reliable D call. The germline gives CDR1 MNHNS, CDR2 SASEGT. CDR3 length equals 10 residues. Trimming took off 5 bases at V and 4 bases at J, with 1 base between the two ends. CDR3 protein: CASSPDTQYF. The CDR3 DNA is TGTGCCAGCAGTCCAGATACGCAGTATTTT.

This clone was found many times. The junction departs from the called germline gene at one end, perhaps through a read error. Other DNA sequences in this sample translate to the same CDR3. V and J are TRBV9 and TRBJ2-2; no definite D call. The CDR3 sequence is 14 residues long. Germline-derived CDR1 and CDR2 are SGDLS and YYNGEE. The CDR3: CASSLVGETGELFF. In nucleotides, the CDR3 is TGCGCCAGCAGTCTGGTGGGCGAGACCGGGGAGCTGTTTTTT.

The CDR3 nucleotides read TGCAGTGCTAGAGATGTTGGACTAGCGGTGTCTAGCACAGATACGCAGTATTTT. Its translation is CSARDVGLAVSSTDTQYF. The V call is TRBV20-1, the J call TRBJ2-3, with TRBD2 identical over 10 bases. Germline CDR1 reads DFQATT; CDR2 reads SNEGSKA (reference sequence). This CDR3 has 18 residues. The V gene end was trimmed by 0 bases and the J gene end by 0 bases; junction bases not matched to a gene: 9.

The chain has TRBV28 and TRBJ1-4; D is ambiguous. The V gene lost 1 base and the J gene lost 5 bases, with 14 bases spanning the gap. CDR1 MDHEN and CDR2 SYDVKM come from the germline V gene. CDR3 length: 16 residues. CDR3 bases: TGTGCCAGCAGTTTATTGTCCACCCATCGAAATGAAAAACTGTTTTTT. Translation: CASSLLSTHRNEKLFF.

By share, this clone counts as medium-sized. The chain joins TRBV20-1 to TRBJ2-1; no clear D. This CDR3 is built from 12 residues. Trimming took off 6 bases at V and 7 bases at J, with 13 bases between the two ends. Germline CDR1 DFQATT, CDR2 SNEGSKA (reference sequence). The chain's CDR3 is CSALHKANEQFF. As DNA, the CDR3 is TGCAGTGCCTTACACAAAGCGAATGAGCAGTTCTTC.

This clone was recorded a few times. The chain joins TRBV7-2 to TRBJ2-2; perhaps TRBD2 as D (6 bases). V was cut by 7 bases and J by 14 bases, with 23 bases left in between. The germline V gene has CDR1 SGHTA and CDR2 FQGNSA. CDR3 length: 14 amino acids. Here the CDR3 DNA reads TGTGCCAGCACCTTCGCCGTGGCAGCCGGGGGACTGTTTTTT. It specifies CASTFAVAAGGLFF.

The chain joins TRBV11-1 to TRBJ1-6; 10 bases match TRBD1. The CDR3 contains 15 residues. Germline V lookup: CDR1 SGHAT, CDR2 FQDESV (reference sequence). With V trimmed by 4 bases and J by 8 bases, 5 bases remained unmatched. CDR3 sequence reads: CASSSGQGRDSPLHF. DNA for the CDR3: TGTGCCAGCAGCTCGGGACAGGGGAGGGATTCACCCCTCCACTTT.

This clone was counted at least ten times. V and J are TRBV6-1 and TRBJ2-1, with TRBD2 matching over 15 bases. Per the germline V gene, CDR1 is MNHNS and CDR2 is SASEGT. The CDR3 sequence is 16 residues long. V was pared by 5 bases and J by 8 bases, with 7 bases of the junction left unmatched. CDR3 sequence: CASSPRTSGRAHEQFF. In DNA form, the CDR3 reads TGTGCCAGCAGTCCCCGGACTAGCGGGAGGGCCCATGAGCAGTTCTTC.

This clone has ten or more counts. This chain links TRBV7-9 with TRBJ2-1, with D tentatively TRBD2 (6 bases). The CDR3 is 13 amino acids. V lost 3 bases and J lost 5, with 8 bases in between. Germline CDR1 and CDR2: SEHNR and FQNEAQ (reference sequence). CDR3 region: CASSFSGDNEQFF. The CDR3 DNA follows: TGTGCCAGCAGCTTTTCGGGGGACAATGAGCAGTTCTTC.

Ten or more counts support this clone. The chain employs TRBV14 and TRBJ1-1; the match to TRBD1 covers 7 bases. Trimming removed 1 base from V and 1 base from J; junction bases left unmatched: 6. CDR3 length equals 16 residues. CDR1 and CDR2 from the germline V gene are SGHDN and FVKESK. CDR3 residues: CASSQADRDRNTEAFF. The CDR3 nucleotides are TGTGCCAGCAGCCAAGCCGACAGGGATAGGAACACTGAAGCTTTCTTT. Supplemented by reference TRBV14 and TRBJ1-1, the full variable domain reads EAGVTQFPSHSVIEKGQTVTLRCDPISGHDNLYWYRRVMGKEIKFLLHFVKESKQDESGMPNNRFLAERTGGTYSTLKVQPAELEDSGVYFCASSQADRDRNTEAFFGQGTRLTVV.

The CDR3 sequence is CARSRGQGANSPLHF. The CDR3 DNA is TGTGCCAGAAGCAGAGGACAGGGGGCTAATTCACCCCTCCACTTT. The V and J genes are TRBV9 and TRBJ1-6, with TRBD1 identical over 11 bases. Germline CDR1 reads SGDLS; CDR2 reads YYNGEE. Trimming removed 8 bases from V and 6 bases from J; junction bases left unmatched: 7. This CDR3 comprises 15 residues.

The rearrangement uses TRBV13 and TRBJ1-1; possible D gene TRBD1, 6 bases. CDR3 size: 15 residues. Germline CDR1 PRHDT, CDR2 FYEKMQ (reference sequence). V lost 5 bases and J lost 0, with 13 bases in between. In DNA form, the CDR3 reads TGTGCCAGCAGCCCACTCAGGACAGTGAACACTGAAGCTTTCTTT. Residues: CASSPLRTVNTEAFF.

The V and J genes are TRBV20-1 and TRBJ1-5; perhaps TRBD1 as D (6 bases). This CDR3 comprises 13 residues. Per the germline V gene, CDR1 is DFQATT and CDR2 is SNEGSKA (reference sequence). The germline V and J ends were trimmed by 0 bases and 5 bases, with 8 bases remaining between them. In DNA form, the CDR3 reads TGCAGTGCTAGAGAGGACAGTTATCAGCCCCAGCATTTT. It translates to CSAREDSYQPQHF.

This clone was seen many times. The chain uses TRBV3-1 and TRBJ1-5; no clear D. V dropped 4 bases and J dropped 7 bases, with 14 bases sitting between them. Per germline, CDR1 LGHDT and CDR2 YNNKEL (reference sequence). The CDR3 is 14 amino acids. The CDR3 sequence is CASSPGGRLQPQHF. The CDR3 DNA is TGTGCCAGCAGCCCAGGCGGTAGGCTACAGCCCCAGCATTTT.